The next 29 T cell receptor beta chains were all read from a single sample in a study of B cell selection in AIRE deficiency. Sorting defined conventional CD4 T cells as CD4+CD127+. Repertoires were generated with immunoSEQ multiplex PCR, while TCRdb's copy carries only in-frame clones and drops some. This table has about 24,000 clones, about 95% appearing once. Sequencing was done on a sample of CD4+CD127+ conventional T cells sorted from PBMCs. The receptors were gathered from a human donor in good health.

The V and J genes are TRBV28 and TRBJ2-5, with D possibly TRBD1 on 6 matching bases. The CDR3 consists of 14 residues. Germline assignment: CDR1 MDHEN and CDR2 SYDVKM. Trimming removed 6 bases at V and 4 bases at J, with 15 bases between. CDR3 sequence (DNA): TGTGCCAGCAGGGACAGATCCAATACAGAGACCCAGTACTTC. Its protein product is CASRDRSNTETQYF. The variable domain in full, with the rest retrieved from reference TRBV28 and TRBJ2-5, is DVKVTQSSRYLVKRTGEKVFLECVQDMDHENMFWYRQDPGLGLRLIYFSYDVKMKEKGDIPEGYSVSREKKERFSLILESASTNQTSMYLCASRDRSNTETQYFGPGTRLLVL.

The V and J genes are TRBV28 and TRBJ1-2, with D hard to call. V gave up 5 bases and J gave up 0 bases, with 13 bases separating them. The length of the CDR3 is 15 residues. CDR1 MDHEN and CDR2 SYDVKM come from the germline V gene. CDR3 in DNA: TGTGCCAGCAGTCCCCGTAGGGTAGCTAACTATGGCTACACCTTC. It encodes CASSPRRVANYGYTF.

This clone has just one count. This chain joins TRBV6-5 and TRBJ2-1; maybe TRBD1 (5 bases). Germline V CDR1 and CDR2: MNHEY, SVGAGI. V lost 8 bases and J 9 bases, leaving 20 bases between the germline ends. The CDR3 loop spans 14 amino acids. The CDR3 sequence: CASSAGRLRGEQFF. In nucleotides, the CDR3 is TGTGCCAGCTCCGCAGGGCGATTACGAGGTGAGCAGTTCTTC.

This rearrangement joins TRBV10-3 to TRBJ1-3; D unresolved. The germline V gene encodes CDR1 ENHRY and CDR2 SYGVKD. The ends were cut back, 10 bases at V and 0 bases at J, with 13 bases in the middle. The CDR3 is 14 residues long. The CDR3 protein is CATADGSSGNTIYF. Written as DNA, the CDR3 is TGTGCCACGGCGGACGGGAGCTCTGGAAACACCATATATTTT.

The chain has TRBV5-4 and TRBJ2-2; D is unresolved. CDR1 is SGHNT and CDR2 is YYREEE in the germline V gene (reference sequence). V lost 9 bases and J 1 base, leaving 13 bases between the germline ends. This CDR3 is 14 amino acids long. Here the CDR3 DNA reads TGTGCCAACTCCCAGGACGGGAACACCGGGGAGCTGTTTTTT. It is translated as CANSQDGNTGELFF.

The CDR3 is CASSLGQGIGYTF. The CDR3 DNA follows: TGCGCCAGCAGCTTGGGGCAGGGTATTGGCTACACCTTC. The chain uses TRBV5-1 and TRBJ1-2; possibly TRBD1 for D (5 bases). V gave up 0 bases and J gave up 7 bases, with 10 bases separating them. The CDR3 is made up of 13 amino acids. In germline, CDR1 is SGHRS, CDR2 YFSETQ.

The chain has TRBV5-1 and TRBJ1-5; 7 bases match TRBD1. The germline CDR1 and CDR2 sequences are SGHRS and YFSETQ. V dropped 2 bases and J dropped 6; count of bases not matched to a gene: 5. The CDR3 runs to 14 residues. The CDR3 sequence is CASSLGGNAQPQHF. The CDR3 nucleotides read TGCGCCAGCAGCTTAGGGGGCAACGCTCAGCCCCAGCATTTT.

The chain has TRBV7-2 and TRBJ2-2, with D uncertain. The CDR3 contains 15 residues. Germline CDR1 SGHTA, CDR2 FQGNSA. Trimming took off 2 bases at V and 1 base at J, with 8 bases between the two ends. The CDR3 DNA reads TGTGCCAGCAGCTTACGTGGGGTGAACACCGGGGAGCTGTTTTTT. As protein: CASSLRGVNTGELFF.

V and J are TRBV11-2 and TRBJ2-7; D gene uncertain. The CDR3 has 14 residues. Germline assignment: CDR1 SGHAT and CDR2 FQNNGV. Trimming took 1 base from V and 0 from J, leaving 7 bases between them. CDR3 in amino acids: CASSLGLSSYEQYF. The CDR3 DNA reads TGTGCCAGCAGCTTAGGATTAAGCTCCTACGAGCAGTACTTC.

The CDR3 coding sequence is TGTGCCAGCTCACCCGGGACAGGGAACTACGAGCAGTACTTC. It is translated as CASSPGTGNYEQYF. The chain carries TRBV18 and TRBJ2-7; 9 bases fit TRBD1. Germline lookup yields CDR1 KGHSH and CDR2 LQKENI. The CDR3 has 14 residues. Trimming took 3 bases from V and 3 from J; bases not matched to a gene: 3.

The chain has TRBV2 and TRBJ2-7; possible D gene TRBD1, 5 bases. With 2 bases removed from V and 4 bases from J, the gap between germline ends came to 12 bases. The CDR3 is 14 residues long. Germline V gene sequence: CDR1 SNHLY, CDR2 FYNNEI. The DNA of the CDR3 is TGTGCCAGCAGTGAACAGTCAGGGTCGTACGAGCAGTACTTC. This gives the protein CASSEQSGSYEQYF.

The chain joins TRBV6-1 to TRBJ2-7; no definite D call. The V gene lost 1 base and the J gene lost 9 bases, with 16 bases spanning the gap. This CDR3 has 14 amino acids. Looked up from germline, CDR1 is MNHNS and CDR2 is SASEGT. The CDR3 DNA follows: TGTGCCAGCAGTGAAGAAAGAAGGGCACTTCGGCAGTACTTC. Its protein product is CASSEERRALRQYF.

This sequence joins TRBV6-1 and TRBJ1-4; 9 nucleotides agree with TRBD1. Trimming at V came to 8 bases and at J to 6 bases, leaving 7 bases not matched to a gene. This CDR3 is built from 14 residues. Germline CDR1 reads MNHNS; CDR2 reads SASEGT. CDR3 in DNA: TGTGCCAGCCATTACAGGGGGCTCTATGAAAAACTGTTTTTT. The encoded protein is CASHYRGLYEKLFF.

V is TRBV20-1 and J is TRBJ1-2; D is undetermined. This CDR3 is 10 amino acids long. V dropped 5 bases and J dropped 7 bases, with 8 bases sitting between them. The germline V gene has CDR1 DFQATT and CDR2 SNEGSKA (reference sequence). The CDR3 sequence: CSADRAGYTF. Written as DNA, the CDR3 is TGCAGTGCTGATAGGGCTGGCTACACCTTC.

The CDR3 region is CASSAGLAGVDEQFF. In nucleotides, the CDR3 is TGTGCCAGCTCAGCGGGACTAGCGGGAGTGGACGAGCAGTTCTTC. This sequence joins TRBV18 and TRBJ2-1, with 14 bases matching TRBD2. This CDR3 comprises 15 residues. J gave up 10 bases and V 5 bases, and 7 bases lay outside the gene matches. From germline, CDR1 is KGHSH and CDR2 LQKENI. The complete variable domain, with remaining parts taken from reference TRBV18 and TRBJ2-1, reads NAGVMQNPRHLVRRRGQEARLRCSPMKGHSHVYWYRQLPEEGLKFMVYLQKENIIDESGMPKERFSAEFPKEGPSILRIQQVVRGDSAAYFCASSAGLAGVDEQFFGPGTRLTVL.

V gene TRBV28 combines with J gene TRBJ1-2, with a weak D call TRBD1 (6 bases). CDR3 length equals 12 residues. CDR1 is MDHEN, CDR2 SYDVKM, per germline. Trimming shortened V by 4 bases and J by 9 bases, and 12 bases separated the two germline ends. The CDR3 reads CASSSRGISYTF. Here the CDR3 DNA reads TGTGCCAGCAGTTCCAGGGGAATTAGCTACACCTTC.

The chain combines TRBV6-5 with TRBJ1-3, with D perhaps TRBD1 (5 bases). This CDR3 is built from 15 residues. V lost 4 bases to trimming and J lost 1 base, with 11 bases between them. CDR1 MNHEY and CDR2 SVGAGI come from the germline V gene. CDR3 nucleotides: TGTGCCAGCAGTTCGTACCAGGGATCTGGAAACACCATATATTTT. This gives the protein CASSSYQGSGNTIYF.

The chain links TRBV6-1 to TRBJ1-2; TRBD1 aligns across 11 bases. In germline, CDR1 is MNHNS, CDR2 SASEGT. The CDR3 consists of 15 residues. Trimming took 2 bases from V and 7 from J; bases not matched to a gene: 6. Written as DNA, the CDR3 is TGTGCCAGCAGTGAACTCCGGACAGGGGGCTCTGGCTACACCTTC. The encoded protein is CASSELRTGGSGYTF.

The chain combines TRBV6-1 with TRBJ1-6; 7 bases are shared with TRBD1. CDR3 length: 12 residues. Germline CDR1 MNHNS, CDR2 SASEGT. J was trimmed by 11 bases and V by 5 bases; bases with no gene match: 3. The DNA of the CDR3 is TGTGCCAGCAGTAGACAGGGCCCACCCCTCCACTTT. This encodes CASSRQGPPLHF.

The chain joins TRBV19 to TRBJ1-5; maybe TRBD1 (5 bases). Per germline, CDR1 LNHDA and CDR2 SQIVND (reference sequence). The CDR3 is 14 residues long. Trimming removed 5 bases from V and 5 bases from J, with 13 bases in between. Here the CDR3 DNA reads TGTGCCAGTAGTTCCAAGGGGTCGGATCAGCCCCAGCATTTT. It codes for CASSSKGSDQPQHF.

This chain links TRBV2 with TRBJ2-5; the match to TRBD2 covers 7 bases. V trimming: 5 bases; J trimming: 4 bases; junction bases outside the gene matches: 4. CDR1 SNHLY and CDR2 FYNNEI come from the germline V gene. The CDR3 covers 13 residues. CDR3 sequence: CASSWGGGETQYF. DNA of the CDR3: TGTGCCAGCAGTTGGGGGGGTGGAGAGACCCAGTACTTC.

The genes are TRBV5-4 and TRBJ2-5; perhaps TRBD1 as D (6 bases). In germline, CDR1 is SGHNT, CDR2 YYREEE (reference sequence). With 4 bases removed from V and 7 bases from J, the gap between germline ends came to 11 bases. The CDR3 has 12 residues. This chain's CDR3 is CASSVARGTQYF. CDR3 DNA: TGTGCCAGCAGCGTCGCCAGGGGGACCCAGTACTTC. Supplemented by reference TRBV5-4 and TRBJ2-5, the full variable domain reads ETGVTQSPTHLIKTRGQQVTLRCSSQSGHNTVSWYQQALGQGPQFIFQYYREEENGRGNFPPRFSGLQFPNYSSELNVNALELDDSALYLCASSVARGTQYFGPGTRLLVL.

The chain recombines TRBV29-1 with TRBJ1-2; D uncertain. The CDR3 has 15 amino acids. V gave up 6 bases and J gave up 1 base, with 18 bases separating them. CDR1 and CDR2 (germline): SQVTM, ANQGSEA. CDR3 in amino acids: CSVGFRAALNYGYTF. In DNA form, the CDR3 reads TGCAGCGTCGGATTTCGGGCAGCCCTTAACTATGGCTACACCTTC.

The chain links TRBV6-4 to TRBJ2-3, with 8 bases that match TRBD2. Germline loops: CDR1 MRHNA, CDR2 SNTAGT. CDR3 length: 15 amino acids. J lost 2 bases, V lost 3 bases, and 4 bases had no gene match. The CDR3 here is CASSDSGEATDTQYF. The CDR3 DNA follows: TGTGCCAGCAGTGATAGCGGGGAGGCCACAGATACGCAGTATTTT.

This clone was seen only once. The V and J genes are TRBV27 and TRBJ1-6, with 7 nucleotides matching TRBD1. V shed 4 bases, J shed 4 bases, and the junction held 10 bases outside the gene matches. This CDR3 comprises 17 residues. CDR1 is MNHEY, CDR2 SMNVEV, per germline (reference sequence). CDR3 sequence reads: CASSSRTGRQYNSPLHF. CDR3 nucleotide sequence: TGTGCCAGCAGTTCGAGGACAGGCAGACAGTATAATTCACCCCTCCACTTT.

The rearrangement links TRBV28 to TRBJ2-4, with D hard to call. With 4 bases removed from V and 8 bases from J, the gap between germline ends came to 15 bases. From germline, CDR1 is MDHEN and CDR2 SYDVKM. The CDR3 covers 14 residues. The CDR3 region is CASSYPPPMDIQYF. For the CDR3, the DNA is TGTGCCAGCAGTTACCCCCCCCCGATGGACATTCAGTACTTC.

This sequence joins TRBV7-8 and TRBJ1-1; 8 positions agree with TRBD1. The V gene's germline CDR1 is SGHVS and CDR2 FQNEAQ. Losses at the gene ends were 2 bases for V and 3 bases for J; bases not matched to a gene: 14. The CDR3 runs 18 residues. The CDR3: CASSLNAGGSLMDTEAFF. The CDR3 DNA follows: TGTGCCAGCAGCTTAAATGCAGGGGGCTCGTTGATGGACACTGAAGCTTTCTTT.

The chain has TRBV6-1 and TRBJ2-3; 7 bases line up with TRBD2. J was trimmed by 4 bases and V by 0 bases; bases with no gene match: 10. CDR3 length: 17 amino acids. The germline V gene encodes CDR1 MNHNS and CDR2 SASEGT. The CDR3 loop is CASSEALEREWADTQYF. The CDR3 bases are TGTGCCAGCAGTGAAGCGCTGGAGCGGGAATGGGCAGATACGCAGTATTTT.

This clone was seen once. In nucleotides, the CDR3 is TGTGCCAGCAGCCCGAAGAATAGACTAGCGGGTTTAATGAATGAGCAGTTCTTC. Its protein product is CASSPKNRLAGLMNEQFF. The chain combines TRBV7-9 with TRBJ2-1; 10 nucleotides line up with TRBD2. The V gene's germline CDR1 is SEHNR and CDR2 FQNEAQ (reference sequence). This CDR3 contains 18 residues. Trimming cost V 5 bases and J 7 bases; bases outside gene matches: 17.